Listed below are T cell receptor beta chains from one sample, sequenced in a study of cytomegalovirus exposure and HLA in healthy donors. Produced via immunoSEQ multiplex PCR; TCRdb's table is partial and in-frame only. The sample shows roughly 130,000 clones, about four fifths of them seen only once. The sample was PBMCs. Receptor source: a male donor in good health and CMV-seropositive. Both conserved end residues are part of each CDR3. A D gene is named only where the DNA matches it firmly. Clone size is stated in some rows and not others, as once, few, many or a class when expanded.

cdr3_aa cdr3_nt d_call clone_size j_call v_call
CASSVTSADTQYF TGTGCCAGCAGCGTTACTAGTGCAGATACGCAGTATTTT NA NA TRBJ2-3 TRBV9
CSVAGLLNTEAFF TGCAGCGTAGCGGGACTTCTGAACACTGAAGCTTTCTTT NA NA TRBJ1-1 TRBV29-1
CASSYSGGHVYEQYF TGTGCCAGCAGTTACAGTGGGGGACATGTCTACGAGCAGTACTTC NA NA TRBJ2-7 TRBV6-5
CASSQEGADEQYF TGTGCCAGCAGCCAAGAGGGGGCAGACGAGCAGTACTTC NA NA TRBJ2-7 TRBV4-2
CASSLSIKGWGVWAYEQYF TGTGCCAGCAGCCTCTCTATTAAGGGATGGGGCGTGTGGGCCTACGAGCAGTACTTC NA once TRBJ2-7 TRBV21-1
CASSPSGSSYEQYF TGTGCCAGTAGTCCCAGCGGGAGCTCCTACGAGCAGTACTTC TRBD2 NA TRBJ2-7 TRBV19
CASERTRGGTDTQYF TGTGCCAGCGAAAGAACGCGGGGAGGCACAGATACGCAGTATTTT NA NA TRBJ2-3 TRBV6-1
CASSGYSGRADEQFF TGTGCCAGTAGTGGTTACAGCGGGAGGGCCGATGAGCAGTTCTTC TRBD2 NA TRBJ2-1 TRBV19
CASSISGSGVGGETQYF TGTGCCAGTAGTATCTCGGGTAGCGGGGTAGGAGGAGAGACCCAGTACTTC TRBD2 NA TRBJ2-5 TRBV19
CASSYSMGRGNYGYTF TGTGCCAGCAGTTACTCGATGGGCAGGGGGAACTATGGCTACACTTTC TRBD1 once TRBJ1-2 TRBV6-5
CAISRDEAAYQETQYF TGTGCCATCAGCAGAGATGAGGCGGCGTACCAAGAGACCCAGTACTTC NA NA TRBJ2-5 TRBV15
CASGDAAAGGRGYTF TGTGCCAGCGGAGATGCCGCGGCGGGGGGCCGTGGCTACACCTTC NA NA TRBJ1-2 TRBV27
CASSIDGGTGGGIQYF TGTGCCAGTAGTATAGATGGGGGGACAGGGGGCGGCATTCAGTACTTC TRBD1 NA TRBJ2-4 TRBV19
CASSLGSTGGEQYF TGTGCCAGCAGCTTGGGGTCTACAGGGGGCGAGCAGTACTTC TRBD1 NA TRBJ2-7 TRBV5-6
CASSDTGGNQPQHF TGTGCCAGCAGTGACACAGGGGGCAATCAGCCCCAGCATTTT TRBD1 NA TRBJ1-5 TRBV6-4
CASSRDRVTNEKLFF TGTGCCAGCAGTCGGGACAGGGTGACTAATGAAAAACTGTTTTTT TRBD1 once TRBJ1-4 TRBV6-1
CASSLGPQREYNEQFF TGTGCCAGCAGCTTGGGTCCCCAGCGGGAGTACAATGAGCAGTTCTTC TRBD2 NA TRBJ2-1 TRBV5-6
CASSRYGLGSYYEQYF TGTGCCAGCAGTCGATACGGACTTGGGAGTTATTACGAGCAGTACTTC NA few TRBJ2-7 TRBV28
CASSLLAGVYNEQFF TGTGCCAGCAGCTTACTAGCGGGAGTCTACAATGAGCAGTTCTTC TRBD2 NA TRBJ2-1 TRBV9
CASSPRTSGVGEQYF TGTGCCAGCAGTCCTCGGACTAGCGGGGTGGGCGAGCAGTACTTC TRBD2 few TRBJ2-7 TRBV9
CASSRGILANYGYTF TGTGCCAGCAGCAGGGGCATCCTAGCTAACTATGGCTACACCTTC NA NA TRBJ1-2 TRBV6-5
CASTPLDSGGQSSYNEQFF TGTGCCAGTACGCCCCTAGATAGCGGGGGCCAGAGCTCCTACAATGAGCAGTTCTTC TRBD2 NA TRBJ2-1 TRBV13
CATSRDRGRVTDTQYF TGTGCCACCAGCAGAGATAGGGGTAGGGTCACAGATACGCAGTATTTT NA NA TRBJ2-3 TRBV15
CASSRGQGILNYGYTF TGCGCCAGCAGCCGGGGACAGGGAATTCTTAACTATGGCTACACCTTC TRBD1 NA TRBJ1-2 TRBV4-1
CASSPEKLAGGETQYF TGTGCCAGCAGCCCCGAGAAACTAGCGGGGGGAGAGACCCAGTACTTC TRBD2 NA TRBJ2-5 TRBV7-9
CASSYSVAGGWYEQFF TGTGCCAGCAGTTACTCAGTAGCGGGGGGGTGGTATGAGCAGTTCTTC TRBD2 NA TRBJ2-1 TRBV6-5
CASSFDRGRIEQFF TGTGCCAGCAGCTTCGACAGGGGGCGGATTGAGCAGTTCTTC TRBD1 NA TRBJ2-1 TRBV7-2
CASNLVRDSQNSNQPQHF TGTGCCAGCAATTTAGTGAGGGACAGCCAAAATAGCAATCAGCCCCAGCATTTT TRBD1 few TRBJ1-5 TRBV28
CASSFAPRVGIQYF TGTGCCAGCAGCTTTGCTCCCAGGGTTGGCATTCAGTACTTC NA NA TRBJ2-4 TRBV7-9
CASSVRSGARLAGGLTDTQYF TGTGCCAGCAGCGTACGGTCAGGGGCGCGACTAGCGGGAGGCCTCACAGATACGCAGTATTTT TRBD2 NA TRBJ2-3 TRBV9
CASSFGQGGFDEQFF TGTGCCAGCAGCTTCGGACAGGGTGGATTTGATGAGCAGTTCTTC TRBD1 NA TRBJ2-1 TRBV7-9
CASSPGQSVTDTQYF TGTGCCAGCAGCCCGGGACAGTCAGTCACAGATACGCAGTATTTT TRBD1 NA TRBJ2-3 TRBV5-4